The T cell receptor (beta chain) described here comes from a study of Ad26.COV2.S vaccination and SARS-CoV-2 variants. Study details: Intramuscular Ad26.COV2.S doses were given once or twice, 56 days apart. Study-level results: Greater spike-specific TCR breadth was seen in vaccine recipients than in placebo recipients.

Clones were read by immunoSEQ multiplex PCR, and TCRdb kept only the in-frame ones, dropping some. The sample comprises 350,000 to 450,000 clones, approximately 89% of which are singletons, and about 2% rests with the top ten. Treatment specified: some 20 received Ad26.COV2.S at low or high dose, single or two shots; a few received placebo; per-sample allocation not given. Day 63 after the first injection of vaccine or placebo was the sampling time. The donor's status was that of an adult aged 18-55 years in Boston. It was Wuhan-strain SARS-CoV-2 spike that the Ad26 vaccine vector expressed. Germline loops: CDR1 MNHEY, CDR2 SMNVEV (reference sequence). The ends lost 2 bases at V and 3 bases at J; junction bases unmatched: 4. CDR3 length equals 15 residues. On this clone itself: What it binds is unknown.

Source: peripheral blood, taken in a trial of Ad26.COV2.S vaccine versus placebo. The genes are TRBV27 and TRBJ1-2; TRBD1 aligns across 9 bases. The receptor's source is a person between 18 and 60 years old who received the Ad26.COV2.S COVID-19 vaccine or a placebo. CDR3 amino acids: CASSLGTGIDYGYTF. CDR3 coding DNA: TGTGCCAGCAGTTTAGGGACAGGGATAGACTATGGCTACACCTTC.